The 24 T cell receptor beta chains given below trace back to one sample, sequenced in a study of T cells in Graves' hyperthyroidism and ophthalmopathy. Using RNA transcripts as the source, TCR beta CDR3 regions were amplified. The HTBI primer set served for first-round RT-PCR of the TCR CDR3. Each CDR3 protein gets one entry after TCRdb re-called the multiplex PCR reads with MiXCR. The table records 400,000 to 550,000 distinct CDR3 sequences, around 22% of them present only once. Source material: blood. These receptors were collected from a woman aged 25 to 39 with Graves' ophthalmopathy.

V and J are TRBV12-3 or TRBV12-4 and TRBJ1-5; D is unclear. The CDR3 covers 14 residues. The V end lost 7 bases, the J end lost 7 bases, and 17 bases lay between the germline ends. CDR3 loop: CASTTEKAHQPQHF. For the CDR3, the DNA is TGTGCCAGCACCACCGAGAAGGCCCACCAGCCCCAGCATTTT.

On this clonotype: A read error is possible here, since a much larger clone lies one base away. This sequence joins TRBV18 and TRBJ2-7; no clear D gene. The CDR3 extends over 14 amino acids. CDR1 and CDR2 (germline): KGHSH, LQKENI. Trimming stripped 6 bases from V and 3 bases from J, with 15 bases between. CDR3 residues: CASSTVDAHYEQYF. In DNA form, the CDR3 reads TGTGCCAGCTCCACAGTGGATGCCCACTACGAGCAGTACTTC. Based on the CDR3 plus reference TRBV18 and TRBJ2-7, the full variable domain is NAGVMQNPRHLVRRRGQEARLRCSPMKGHSHVYWYRQLPEEGLKFMVYLQKENIIDESGMPKERFSAEFPKEGPSILRIQQVVRGDSAAYFCASSTVDAHYEQYFGPGTRLTVT.

At least ten counts were recorded for this clonotype. The rearrangement uses TRBV6-1 and TRBJ1-3; 8 bases are shared with TRBD1. This CDR3 has 13 residues. Germline V CDR1 and CDR2: MNHNS, SASEGT. J was trimmed by 0 bases and V by 10 bases; bases with no gene match: 2. Here the CDR3 reads CATGGSSGNTIYF. The CDR3 DNA reads TGTGCCACAGGGGGCAGCTCTGGAAACACCATATATTTT.

Only a few counts were recorded for this clonotype. Written as DNA, the CDR3 is TGTGCCAGCAGCTCTCGGGACAGGCGCCCAACTATGACCTATGGCTACACCTTC. Residues: CASSSRDRRPTMTYGYTF. This chain connects TRBV11-2 to TRBJ1-2; TRBD1 agrees at 8 bases. The CDR3 contains 18 residues. V lost 4 bases and J lost 4; bases outside the gene matches: 17. Per germline, CDR1 SGHAT and CDR2 FQNNGV.

The V and J genes are TRBV2 and TRBJ2-5; 16 nucleotides match TRBD2. The CDR3 has 16 amino acids. Trimming took 5 bases from V and 5 from J; bases not matched to a gene: 5. Germline CDR1 reads SNHLY; CDR2 reads FYNNEI. CDR3 residues: CASSPGLAGGGETQYF. In DNA, the CDR3 is TGTGCCAGCAGTCCGGGACTAGCGGGAGGGGGCGAGACCCAGTACTTC.

This clonotype was detected once. The chain links TRBV11-2 to TRBJ2-5, with 13 bases identical to TRBD2. CDR3 length: 17 amino acids. CDR1 and CDR2 from the germline V gene are SGHAT and FQNNGV. V dropped 5 bases and J dropped 6; count of bases not matched to a gene: 12. CDR3 amino acids: CASSQVLLAGGVKTQYF. The CDR3 DNA reads as TGTGCCAGCAGCCAGGTGTTACTAGCGGGGGGGGTCAAGACCCAGTACTTC.

The chain is built from TRBV20-1 and TRBJ2-7; D is possibly TRBD1 (6 bases). Trimming pared 4 bases from V and 5 bases from J, leaving 18 bases between. The CDR3 consists of 14 residues. Germline V gene lookup returns CDR1 DFQATT and CDR2 SNEGSKA (reference sequence). The CDR3 coding sequence is TGCAGTGCTAAATACCCGGGACATAAGGACGAGCAGTACTTC. Amino acid sequence: CSAKYPGHKDEQYF.

Ten or more counts support this clonotype. The chain carries TRBV12-5 and TRBJ2-2, with D perhaps TRBD1 or TRBD2 (5 bases each). The CDR3 contains 15 residues. The V gene lost 2 bases and the J gene lost 2 bases, with 9 bases spanning the gap. In germline, CDR1 is LGHNT, CDR2 FRNRAP. In DNA, the CDR3 is TGTGCTAGTGGTTTGTCAGGGACCAACACCGGGGAGCTGTTTTTT. It is translated as CASGLSGTNTGELFF. Based on the CDR3 plus reference TRBV12-5 and TRBJ2-2, the full variable domain is DARVTQTPRHKVTEMGQEVTMRCQPILGHNTVFWYRQTMMQGLELLAYFRNRAPLDDSGMPKDRFSAEMPDATLATLKIQPSEPRDSAVYFCASGLSGTNTGELFFGEGSRLTVL.

Regarding this clonotype: Because the CDR3 is missing its conserved closing phenylalanine or tryptophan, this is likely a read error. The genes are TRBV11-2 and TRBJ1-2; the D is unclear. With 2 bases removed from V and 7 bases from J, the gap between germline ends came to 23 bases. Germline V gene lookup returns CDR1 SGHAT and CDR2 FQNNGV. This CDR3 contains 17 residues. The CDR3 DNA is TGTGCCAGCAGCTTAAACTGGGGTACAACGACACGCCCTGGCTACACCTGC. It translates to CASSLNWGTTTRPGYTC.

This clonotype has ten or more counts. V usage is TRBV20-1 and J usage is TRBJ1-3; no clear D gene. The CDR3 has 16 amino acids. Between the trimmed V and J ends, which lost 0 bases and 0 bases, there was a span of 12 bases. Germline V CDR1 and CDR2: DFQATT, SNEGSKA (reference sequence). As DNA, the CDR3 is TGCAGTGCTAGAGAACAAATCGGGATCTCTGGAAACACCATATATTTT. Protein product: CSAREQIGISGNTIYF.

This clonotype was recorded many times. The gene calls are TRBV12-3 or TRBV12-4 and TRBJ1-2; possible D gene TRBD1, 5 bases. The CDR3 extends over 14 amino acids. V was cut by 3 bases and J by 4 bases, with 12 bases left in between. The CDR3 DNA reads TGTGCCAGCAGTTTCCCGGGACTCTCCTATGGCTACACCTTC. It translates to CASSFPGLSYGYTF.

In its sample, this clonotype was seen many times. V usage is TRBV6-1 and J usage is TRBJ1-1; TRBD1 is a possible D gene (5 bases). This CDR3 region has 15 residues. Trimming took off 2 bases at V and 1 base at J, with 11 bases between the two ends. Germline V lookup: CDR1 MNHNS, CDR2 SASEGT. CDR3 sequence: CASSEQGLGNTEAFF. The CDR3 coding sequence is TGTGCCAGCAGTGAACAGGGTTTAGGGAACACTGAAGCTTTCTTT.

This chain connects TRBV20-1 to TRBJ2-7, with 7 bases fitting TRBD1. The junction had 9 bases not matched to a gene; V was cut back by 0 bases and J by 4 bases. Germline CDR1 reads DFQATT; CDR2 reads SNEGSKA (reference sequence). The length of the CDR3 is 15 residues. As DNA, the CDR3 is TGCAGTGCTAGAGAAGGACAGGCGAGATGGTACGAGCAGTACTTC. Its translation: CSAREGQARWYEQYF.

Many counts were recorded for this clonotype. The rearrangement links TRBV28 to TRBJ2-5; 9 bases line up with TRBD2. This CDR3 region has 16 residues. Per germline, CDR1 MDHEN and CDR2 SYDVKM. The trim removed 6 bases at V and 2 bases at J, leaving 10 bases unmatched. CDR3 residues: CASSSTQGLAQETQYF. The CDR3 DNA follows: TGTGCCAGCAGCTCGACCCAGGGACTAGCTCAAGAGACCCAGTACTTC.

Many counts were recorded for this clonotype. The chain joins TRBV13 to TRBJ1-1; no firm D call. Germline CDR1 and CDR2: PRHDT and FYEKMQ (reference sequence). This CDR3 has 14 amino acids. V lost 5 bases to trimming and J lost 0 bases, with 10 bases between them. This chain's CDR3 is CASSPQAMNTEAFF. The CDR3 DNA sequence: TGTGCCAGCAGCCCGCAGGCGATGAACACTGAAGCTTTCTTT.

This rearrangement joins TRBV12-3 or TRBV12-4 to TRBJ2-5, with D possibly being TRBD2 (5 bases). V dropped 8 bases and J dropped 5 bases, with 15 bases sitting between them. This CDR3 is built from 13 residues. The CDR3 sequence: CASRPNIAETQYF. In DNA form, the CDR3 reads TGTGCCAGCCGACCAAACATAGCGGAGACCCAGTACTTC.

J is TRBJ1-2 and V is TRBV6-1, with D perhaps TRBD1 (5 bases). The V gene's germline CDR1 is MNHNS and CDR2 SASEGT. This CDR3 comprises 15 residues. Deletions cut 4 bases from V and 7 bases from J, with 19 bases between. In DNA, the CDR3 is TGTGCCAGCAGTGTTGGGACGGCCCTTGGGGGTGGCTACACCTTC. As protein: CASSVGTALGGGYTF.

This clonotype showed up many times. J is TRBJ1-5 and V is TRBV6-1, with D possibly being TRBD1 (5 bases). This CDR3 region has 12 residues. CDR1 MNHNS and CDR2 SASEGT come from the germline V gene. V shed 11 bases and J shed 6 bases, with 14 bases lying between them. CDR3 nucleotides: TGTGCCGAAGCGGGGGTGGGTCAGCCCCAGCATTTT. Translated, it gives CAEAGVGQPQHF.

This clonotype has a count of ten or more. This chain connects TRBV6-5 to TRBJ2-5; the D gene is possibly TRBD1 (6 bases). V was shortened by 2 bases and J by 3 bases, with 13 bases between the two germline ends. The germline CDR1 and CDR2 sequences are MNHEY and SVGAGI. The CDR3 has 15 amino acids. The CDR3 DNA sequence: TGTGCCAGCAGTTACCCAGGACAGCAGAAAGAGACCCAGTACTTC. Translation gives CASSYPGQQKETQYF.

V is TRBV11-2 and J is TRBJ1-1; D not resolved. Germline V gene lookup returns CDR1 SGHAT and CDR2 FQNNGV. Deletions cut 3 bases from V and 8 bases from J, with 13 bases between. The CDR3 is made up of 13 amino acids. The CDR3 here is CASSFGGWSEAFF. The DNA of the CDR3 is TGTGCCAGCAGCTTCGGAGGTTGGAGCGAAGCTTTCTTT.

The table lists this clonotype with a few counts. This chain connects TRBV12-3 or TRBV12-4 to TRBJ1-6; D is undetermined. Deletions cut 6 bases from V and 10 bases from J, with 19 bases between. The CDR3 runs 15 residues. In DNA, the CDR3 is TGTGCCAGCAGCGTAGCAGGCAGGAAAGGGTCACCCCTCCACTTT. This encodes CASSVAGRKGSPLHF.

This clonotype has more than one count but fewer than ten. This may stem from a read error, because a much larger clone lies one nucleotide away. The rearrangement uses TRBV27 and TRBJ2-3, with TRBD2 matching 10 bases. Germline V gene data show CDR1 as MNHEY and CDR2 as SMNVEV (reference sequence). The V segment lost 8 bases and the J segment 0 bases; nucleotides outside the gene matches: 17. The CDR3 is 19 residues long. CDR3 in amino acids: CASGGLAGEESWSTDTQYF. The CDR3 nucleotides are TGTGCCAGCGGGGGGCTAGCGGGGGAAGAATCGTGGAGCACAGATACGCAGTATTTT.

This clonotype was seen many times. V and J are TRBV12-3 or TRBV12-4 and TRBJ1-5; D is unresolved. The V end lost 3 bases, the J end lost 0 bases, and 12 bases lay between the germline ends. CDR3 size: 16 residues. The CDR3 reads CASSFGHSYSNQPQHF. DNA of the CDR3: TGTGCCAGCAGTTTCGGTCACTCATATAGCAATCAGCCCCAGCATTTT.

This clonotype was seen more than once but under ten times. The chain couples TRBV7-2 to TRBJ2-7; 13 bases line up with TRBD2. This CDR3 is 15 amino acids long. V gave up 0 bases and J gave up 10 bases; unmatched junction bases: 6. The germline V gene encodes CDR1 SGHTA and CDR2 FQGNSA. This CDR3 is CASSLAGLAGEEQYF. CDR3 bases: TGTGCCAGCAGCTTAGCAGGACTAGCGGGAGAGGAACAGTACTTC.